This record concerns one TCR beta chain sequence. Its target is not known. The isolated RNA, all of it, was reverse transcribed, so expressed TCRB transcripts were what got sequenced. The method was immunoSEQ multiplex PCR; TCRdb's version includes in-frame clones alone and lacks a portion of them. This sample has a few hundred thousand clones, with roughly a tenth found just once. Blood was collected once per donor into heparin, averaging roughly 0.12 L. The ends were cut back, 5 bases at V and 5 bases at J, with 9 bases in the middle. The germline V gene encodes CDR1 DFQATT and CDR2 SNEGSKA (reference sequence). CDR3 length equals 11 residues. This specimen belongs to a study of beta chain features in type 1 diabetes. Findings and limits, study-wide: The question of HLA type influencing TCRB rearrangement was one that remained unresolved here. All four CD4+ subsets from Type 1 diabetes patients carried moderately but significantly shorter TCRB CDR3s. cDNA-based sequencing might over-represent cells highly expressing TCR.

This sequence originates from a man aged 25 to 45 with type 1 diabetes. Sequencing was carried out using central memory CD4+ T cells from blood. This chain uses TRBV20-1 with TRBJ1-1; D uncertain. The CDR3 coding sequence is TGCAGTGCTTTACAGCGGACTGAAGCTTTCTTT. Amino acid sequence: CSALQRTEAFF.